This passage covers 28 T cell receptor beta chains from one sample sequenced in a study of cytomegalovirus exposure and HLA in healthy donors. PCR primers comprised 60 Vbeta and 13 Jbeta primers. Using immunoSEQ multiplex PCR, the repertoire was profiled, and TCRdb retains in-frame clones only, with some absent. The top ten clones hold approximately 1.6% of a sample with 110,000 to 150,000 clones, over 65% of them seen once. Input material: PBMCs. The receptor set was obtained from a woman in her 30s in good health and CMV-seronegative.

This clone has more than one count but fewer than ten. The gene calls are TRBV29-1 and TRBJ2-7; D not certain. The V end was cut by 6 bases, the J end by 7 bases, with 10 bases between. The CDR3 has 10 amino acids. The V gene's germline CDR1 is SQVTM and CDR2 ANQGSEA. CDR3 in DNA: TGCAGCGTCACTGGACGGGAGCAGTACGTC. This translates into CSVTGREQYV.

This clone was detected only a few times. The chain carries TRBV6-5 and TRBJ1-6, with unresolved D. CDR1 is MNHEY, CDR2 SVGAGI, per germline. The CDR3 length is 15 residues. V was cut by 5 bases and J by 0 bases, with 8 bases left in between. CDR3 amino acids: CASSLSGSYNSPLHF. CDR3 DNA sequence: TGTGCCAGCAGTCTCAGTGGCTCCTATAATTCACCCCTCCACTTT.

J is TRBJ1-1 and V is TRBV28; TRBD1 might be the D (6 bases). The CDR3 sequence is 14 residues long. V dropped 2 bases and J dropped 5 bases, with 12 bases sitting between them. Germline CDR1 and CDR2: MDHEN and SYDVKM. In DNA, the CDR3 is TGTGCCAGCAGTTTAACGCAGGGGAAGACTGAAGCTTTCTTT. This codes for CASSLTQGKTEAFF.

CDR3 amino acids: CASSPPSGGATDTQYF. CDR3 bases: TGTGCCAGCAGCCCCCCTAGCGGGGGGGCCACAGATACGCAGTATTTT. The chain combines TRBV9 with TRBJ2-3; 12 bases map to TRBD2. With 4 bases clipped from V and 2 bases from J, the junction kept 5 bases outside the gene matches. Germline loops: CDR1 SGDLS, CDR2 YYNGEE. This CDR3 has 16 residues.

The rearrangement joins TRBV7-3 to TRBJ2-3, with TRBD2 identical over 8 bases. Losses at the gene ends were 2 bases for V and 6 bases for J; bases not matched to a gene: 7. The CDR3 runs to 15 residues. CDR1 is SGHTA and CDR2 is FQGTGA in the germline V gene. CDR3 region: CASSLVGVAGDTQYF. As DNA, the CDR3 is TGTGCCAGCAGCTTAGTTGGAGTAGCGGGGGATACGCAGTATTTT.

Only a few counts were recorded for this clone. This chain links TRBV5-4 with TRBJ1-4, with 9 nucleotides matching TRBD1. The CDR3 loop spans 15 amino acids. Germline CDR1 and CDR2: SGHNT and YYREEE (reference sequence). After removal of 0 bases from V and 7 bases from J, the junction contained 4 bases not matched to a gene. CDR3 in amino acids: CASSLGTGDGEKLFF. The CDR3 DNA sequence: TGTGCCAGCAGCTTGGGGACAGGGGATGGTGAAAAACTGTTTTTT.

This chain uses TRBV29-1 with TRBJ1-2; TRBD1 agrees at 7 bases. This CDR3 has 12 residues. CDR1 SQVTM and CDR2 ANQGSEA come from the germline V gene. V trimming: 6 bases; J trimming: 5 bases; junction bases outside the gene matches: 6. Here the CDR3 DNA reads TGCAGCGTCGGGACAGAGTCGTATGGCTACACCTTC. Translation: CSVGTESYGYTF.

The V gene is TRBV5-1, the J gene TRBJ2-1; D is unresolved. Germline loops: CDR1 SGHRS, CDR2 YFSETQ. There are 15 residues in the CDR3. V gave up 0 bases and J gave up 9 bases, with 16 bases separating them. CDR3 amino acids: CASSLVTSTGGEQFF. The CDR3 bases are TGCGCCAGCAGCTTGGTTACATCTACGGGTGGTGAGCAGTTCTTC. Supplemented by reference TRBV5-1 and TRBJ2-1, the full variable domain reads KAGVTQTPRYLIKTRGQQVTLSCSPISGHRSVSWYQQTPGQGLQFLFEYFSETQRNKGNFPGRFSGRQFSNSRSEMNVSTLELGDSALYLCASSLVTSTGGEQFFGPGTRLTVL.

Only a few counts were recorded for this clone. The chain joins TRBV5-1 to TRBJ2-7, with TRBD1 matching over 10 bases. Germline CDR1 SGHRS, CDR2 YFSETQ. The CDR3 extends over 16 amino acids. Trimming removed 0 bases from V and 3 bases from J; junction bases left unmatched: 6. The DNA for the CDR3 is TGCGCCAGCAGCTTGGCCCGGGACAGGGGCGTCTACGAGCAGTACGTC. This translates into CASSLARDRGVYEQYV.

The chain uses TRBV4-1 and TRBJ1-2; the D gene is possibly TRBD1 (5 bases). Trimming pared 1 base from V and 4 bases from J, leaving 13 bases between. The length of the CDR3 is 15 residues. Germline CDR1 MGHRA, CDR2 YSYEKL. CDR3 DNA sequence: TGCGCCAGCAGCCAAGGCATGGGACTGATCTATGGCTACACCTTC. This codes for CASSQGMGLIYGYTF.

This clone has a handful of counts. The chain carries TRBV5-5 and TRBJ2-3, with a weak D call TRBD1 (5 bases). From germline, CDR1 is SGHKS and CDR2 YYEKEE (reference sequence). The CDR3 is 15 amino acids. With 1 base removed from V and 1 base from J, the gap between germline ends came to 10 bases. CDR3 sequence (DNA): TGTGCCAGCAGCTTGACAGGATTGGGCACAGATACGCAGTATTTT. This sequence encodes CASSLTGLGTDTQYF.

The rearrangement uses TRBV16 and TRBJ1-3; TRBD1 agrees at 7 bases. The CDR3 sequence is 16 residues long. The V gene end was trimmed by 4 bases and the J gene end by 0 bases; junction bases not matched to a gene: 6. From germline, CDR1 is KGHSY and CDR2 FQNENV. The chain's CDR3 is CASSRSGTDSGNTIYF. CDR3 sequence (DNA): TGTGCCAGCAGCCGCTCTGGGACAGACTCTGGAAACACCATATATTTT. The variable domain in full, completed from reference TRBV16 and TRBJ1-3, reads GEEVAQTPKHLVRGEGQKAKLYCAPIKGHSYVFWYQQVLKNEFKFLISFQNENVFDETGMPKERFSAKCLPNSPCSLEIQATKLEDSAVYFCASSRSGTDSGNTIYFGEGSWLTVV.

This chain connects TRBV10-3 to TRBJ2-5; 7 bases are shared with TRBD1. V was clipped by 6 bases and J by 5 bases; unmatched bases: 9. The CDR3 spans 14 residues. Germline V gene sequence: CDR1 ENHRY, CDR2 SYGVKD. Here the CDR3 reads CAISGQVAGETQYF. The CDR3 DNA is TGTGCCATCAGCGGACAGGTCGCTGGGGAGACCCAGTACTTC.

The rearrangement uses TRBV2 and TRBJ1-2; D is ambiguous. The CDR3 length is 16 residues. In germline, CDR1 is SNHLY, CDR2 FYNNEI. Trimming stripped 2 bases from V and 8 bases from J, with 21 bases between. The CDR3 protein is CASSERVVTLGCGYTF. The CDR3 DNA is TGTGCCAGCAGTGAACGGGTAGTCACCCTTGGTTGCGGCTACACCTTC.

This clone appeared a single time. V and J are TRBV6-1 and TRBJ1-1; D is undetermined. Trimming removed 6 bases at V and 4 bases at J, with 12 bases between. Germline CDR1 is MNHNS and CDR2 is SASEGT. This CDR3 comprises 13 residues. The CDR3 loop reads CASRDSQGTEAFF. DNA for the CDR3: TGTGCCAGCAGAGACTCTCAAGGCACTGAAGCTTTCTTT.

This clone was seen a handful of times. The V call is TRBV18, the J call TRBJ2-2; D is undetermined. Germline V CDR1 and CDR2: KGHSH, LQKENI. Trimming pared 1 base from V and 0 bases from J, leaving 9 bases between. The CDR3 covers 16 residues. CDR3 protein: CASSPRPVANTGELFF. CDR3 sequence (DNA): TGTGCCAGCTCACCACGTCCCGTCGCGAACACCGGGGAGCTGTTTTTT.

The chain has TRBV28 and TRBJ1-5, with D possibly matching TRBD1 (5 bases). V lost 1 base, J lost 3 bases, and 10 bases lay in between. CDR1 is MDHEN, CDR2 SYDVKM, per germline. The CDR3 has 15 amino acids. DNA for the CDR3: TGTGCCAGCAGTTTATCGGCAGGGTACAATCAGCCCCAGCATTTT. Translation gives CASSLSAGYNQPQHF.

This clone turned up a few times. The chain joins TRBV2 to TRBJ2-7; 10 bases agree with TRBD2. Germline CDR1 and CDR2: SNHLY and FYNNEI. The CDR3 totals 15 residues. The J segment lost 6 bases and the V segment lost 2 bases, leaving 7 bases of the junction unmatched. The CDR3 nucleotides read TGTGCCAGCAGTGAAACGGCTAGCGGGAGCATCGAGCAGTACTTC. This sequence encodes CASSETASGSIEQYF.

Only one count was recorded for this clone. The rearrangement links TRBV23-1 to TRBJ1-6, with 7 bases identical to TRBD1. TRBV23-1 is an ORF for which the function is uncertain. CDR3 size: 18 residues. V shed 1 base, J shed 0 bases, and the junction held 6 bases outside the gene matches. The CDR3 bases are TGCGCCAGCAGTCAATACGACAGGGCGAGCTCCTATAATTCACCCCTCCACTTT. Protein product: CASSQYDRASSYNSPLHF.

This clone was detected a few times. The chain links TRBV2 to TRBJ2-7, with a weak D call TRBD1 (5 bases). Trimming shortened V by 5 bases and J by 4 bases, and 12 bases separated the two germline ends. The CDR3 totals 13 residues. Germline-derived CDR1 and CDR2 are SNHLY and FYNNEI. The CDR3 DNA reads TGTGCCAGCAGTACAGGTGGGCTTTACGAGCAGTACTTC. Amino acids: CASSTGGLYEQYF.

The chain joins TRBV10-3 to TRBJ2-3, with 11 bases fitting TRBD2. V shed 6 bases and J 3 bases; nucleotides not matched to a gene: 5. This CDR3 is 15 amino acids long. Germline V gene data show CDR1 as ENHRY and CDR2 as SYGVKD. The CDR3 nucleotides read TGTGCCATCAGAACCACTAGCGGGAGAACAGATACGCAGTATTTT. Protein product: CAIRTTSGRTDTQYF.

The V call is TRBV5-6, the J call TRBJ2-3; maybe TRBD2 (6 bases). From germline, CDR1 is SGHDT and CDR2 YYEEEE. CDR3 length: 16 residues. Trimming cost V 0 bases and J 0 bases, with 11 bases left between them. CDR3 protein: CASSLGLAYSTDTQYF. Written as DNA, the CDR3 is TGTGCCAGCAGCTTGGGGCTAGCGTATAGCACAGATACGCAGTATTTT.

This clone turned up a few times. The V call is TRBV6-5, the J call TRBJ2-4; D gene uncertain. The CDR3 length is 12 residues. V was shortened by 8 bases and J by 3 bases, with 8 bases between the two germline ends. The germline gives CDR1 MNHEY, CDR2 SVGAGI. This CDR3 is CASYSLKNIQYF. The CDR3, as DNA: TGTGCCAGCTACAGTCTCAAAAACATTCAGTACTTC.

This clone was detected a few times. This rearrangement joins TRBV18 to TRBJ2-3; D unclear. The CDR3 totals 16 residues. CDR1 and CDR2 from the germline V gene are KGHSH and LQKENI. Trimming left V 3 bases short and J 3 bases short, with 16 bases between. The CDR3 DNA follows: TGTGCCAGCTCACCCAATATTCCCACCCTAACAGATACGCAGTATTTT. This translates into CASSPNIPTLTDTQYF.

The rearrangement joins TRBV28 to TRBJ1-1; 9 bases are shared with TRBD1. With V trimmed by 4 bases and J by 1 base, 4 bases remained unmatched. Germline CDR1 MDHEN, CDR2 SYDVKM. The CDR3 covers 15 residues. Here the CDR3 reads CASSSGTGPNTEAFF. The CDR3 nucleotides read TGTGCCAGCAGTTCCGGGACAGGGCCGAACACTGAAGCTTTCTTT.

The chain employs TRBV9 and TRBJ2-3; 8 nucleotides match TRBD2. The CDR3 is 16 amino acids. From germline, CDR1 is SGDLS and CDR2 YYNGEE. J gave up 2 bases and V 3 bases, and 8 bases lay outside the gene matches. CDR3 coding DNA: TGTGCCAGCAGCGCCCGTAGCGGGGACATCACAGATACGCAGTATTTT. This codes for CASSARSGDITDTQYF.

The chain links TRBV2 to TRBJ2-7; TRBD2 matches at 7 bases. Germline trimming cut 9 bases from V and 7 bases from J; bases unmatched to any gene: 15. The CDR3 consists of 14 residues. The germline V gene encodes CDR1 SNHLY and CDR2 FYNNEI. CDR3 residues: CASSTGGGGREQYF. As DNA, the CDR3 is TGTGCCAGTAGTACTGGCGGGGGAGGAAGGGAGCAGTACTTC.

The chain employs TRBV18 and TRBJ2-3; 12 bases agree with TRBD2. Germline V gene lookup returns CDR1 KGHSH and CDR2 LQKENI. J was trimmed by 3 bases and V by 6 bases; bases with no gene match: 7. The CDR3 consists of 16 residues. The CDR3 region is CASSPTSGGTTDTQYF. For the CDR3, the DNA is TGTGCCAGCTCGCCCACTAGCGGGGGGACGACAGATACGCAGTATTTT.